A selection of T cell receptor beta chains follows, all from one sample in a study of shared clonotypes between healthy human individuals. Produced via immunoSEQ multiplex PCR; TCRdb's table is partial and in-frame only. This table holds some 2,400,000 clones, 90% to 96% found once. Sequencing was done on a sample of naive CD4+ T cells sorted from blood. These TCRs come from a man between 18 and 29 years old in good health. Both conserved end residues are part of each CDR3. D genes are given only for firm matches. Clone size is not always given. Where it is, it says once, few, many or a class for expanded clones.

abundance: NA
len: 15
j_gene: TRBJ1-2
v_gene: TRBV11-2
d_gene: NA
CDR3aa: CASSLWETKNYGYTF
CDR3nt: TGTGCCAGCAGCTTATGGGAGACGAAAAACTATGGCTACACCTTC

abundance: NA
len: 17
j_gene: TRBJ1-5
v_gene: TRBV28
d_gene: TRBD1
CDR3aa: CASSLVQGIYSNQPQHF
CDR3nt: TGTGCCAGCAGTTTGGTACAGGGGATCTATAGCAATCAGCCCCAGCATTTT

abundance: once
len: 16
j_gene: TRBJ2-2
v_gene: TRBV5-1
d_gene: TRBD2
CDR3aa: CASSLQGLAGDGELFF
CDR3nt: TGCGCCAGCAGCTTGCAGGGACTAGCGGGGGATGGGGAGCTGTTTTTT

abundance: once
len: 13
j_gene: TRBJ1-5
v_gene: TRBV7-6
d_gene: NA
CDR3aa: CASSLGGVSPQHF
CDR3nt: TGTGCCAGCAGCTTAGGGGGGGTCTCGCCCCAGCATTTT

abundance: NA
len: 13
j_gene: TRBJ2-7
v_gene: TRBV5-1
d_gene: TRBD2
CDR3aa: CASSGASGYEQYF
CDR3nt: TGCGCCAGCAGCGGCGCTAGCGGATACGAGCAGTACTTC

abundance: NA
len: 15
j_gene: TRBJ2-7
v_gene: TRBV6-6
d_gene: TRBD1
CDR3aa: CASSYSHRGTYEQYF
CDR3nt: TGTGCCAGCAGTTACTCACACAGGGGAACCTACGAGCAGTACTTC

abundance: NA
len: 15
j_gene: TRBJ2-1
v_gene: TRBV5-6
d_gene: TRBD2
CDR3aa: CASSGLAGKINEQFF
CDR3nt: TGTGCCAGCAGCGGACTAGCGGGGAAGATTAATGAGCAGTTCTTC

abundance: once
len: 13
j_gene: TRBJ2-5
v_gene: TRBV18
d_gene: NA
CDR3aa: CASSPQAQETQYF
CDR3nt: TGTGCCAGCTCACCCCAAGCACAAGAGACCCAGTACTTC

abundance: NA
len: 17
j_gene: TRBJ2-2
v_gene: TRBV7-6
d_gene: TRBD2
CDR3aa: CASSLVELAGVAGELFF
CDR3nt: TGTGCCAGCAGCTTAGTTGAACTAGCGGGAGTCGCCGGGGAGCTGTTTTTT

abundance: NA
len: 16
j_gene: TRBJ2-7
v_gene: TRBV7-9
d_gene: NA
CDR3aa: CASEGRLYGGSYEQYF
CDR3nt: TGTGCCAGCGAAGGTCGCTTGTACGGGGGCTCCTACGAGCAGTACTTC

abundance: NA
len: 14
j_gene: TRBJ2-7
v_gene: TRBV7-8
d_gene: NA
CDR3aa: CASSLAGSSYEQYF
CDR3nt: TGTGCCAGCAGCTTAGCGGGGAGCTCCTACGAGCAGTACTTC

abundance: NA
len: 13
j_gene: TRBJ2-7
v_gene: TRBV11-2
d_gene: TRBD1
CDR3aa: CASSWGQGGEQYF
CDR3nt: TGTGCCAGCAGCTGGGGACAGGGCGGCGAGCAGTACTTC

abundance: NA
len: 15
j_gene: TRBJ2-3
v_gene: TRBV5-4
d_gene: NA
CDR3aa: CASSLSSSSTDTQYF
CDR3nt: TGTGCCAGCAGCTTGTCGTCGTCTAGCACAGATACGCAGTATTTT

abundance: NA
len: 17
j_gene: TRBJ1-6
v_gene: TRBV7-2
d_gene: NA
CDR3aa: CASSFEWKAGYNSPLHF
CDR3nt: TGTGCCAGCAGCTTTGAGTGGAAGGCTGGCTATAATTCACCCCTCCACTTT

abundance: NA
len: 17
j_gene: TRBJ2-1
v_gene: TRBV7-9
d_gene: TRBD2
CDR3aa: CASSVGLAGVSYNEQFF
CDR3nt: TGTGCCAGCAGCGTGGGACTAGCGGGGGTTTCCTACAATGAGCAGTTCTTC

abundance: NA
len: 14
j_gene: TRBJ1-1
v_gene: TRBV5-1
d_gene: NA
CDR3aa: CASSLSAPGTEAFF
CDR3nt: TGCGCCAGCAGCTTGTCGGCCCCGGGGACTGAAGCTTTCTTT

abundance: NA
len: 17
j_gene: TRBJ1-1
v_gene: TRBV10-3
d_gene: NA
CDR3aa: CAIRGSTGTGLNTEAFF
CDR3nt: TGTGCCATCAGAGGCAGCACGGGGACGGGTCTGAACACTGAAGCTTTCTTT

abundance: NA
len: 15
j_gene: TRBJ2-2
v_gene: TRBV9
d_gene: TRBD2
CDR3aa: CASSVGTSGTGELFF
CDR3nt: TGTGCCAGCAGCGTGGGGACTAGCGGGACCGGGGAGCTGTTTTTT

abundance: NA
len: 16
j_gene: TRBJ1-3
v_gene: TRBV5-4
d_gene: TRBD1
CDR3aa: CASHRQGASSGNTIYF
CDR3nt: TGTGCCAGCCACCGACAGGGGGCGAGCTCTGGAAACACCATATATTTT

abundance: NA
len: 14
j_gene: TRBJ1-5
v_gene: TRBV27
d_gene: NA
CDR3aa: CASSFGVSNQPQHF
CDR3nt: TGTGCCAGCAGTTTCGGGGTGAGCAATCAGCCCCAGCATTTT

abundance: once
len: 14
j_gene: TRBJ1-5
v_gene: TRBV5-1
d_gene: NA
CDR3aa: CASSLGGLGQPQHF
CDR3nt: TGCGCCAGCAGCTTGGGGGGGCTGGGTCAGCCCCAGCATTTT

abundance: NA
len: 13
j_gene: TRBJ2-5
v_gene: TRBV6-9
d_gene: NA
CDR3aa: CASSLLREETQYF
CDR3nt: TGTGCCAGCAGTTTGCTAAGGGAGGAGACCCAGTACTTC

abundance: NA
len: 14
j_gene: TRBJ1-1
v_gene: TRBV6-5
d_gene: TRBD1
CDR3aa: CASSQTGVRTEAFF
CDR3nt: TGTGCCAGCAGTCAAACAGGGGTGCGCACTGAAGCTTTCTTT

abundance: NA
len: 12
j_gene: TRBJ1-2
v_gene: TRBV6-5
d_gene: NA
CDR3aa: CASSYGGYGYTF
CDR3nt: TGTGCCAGCAGTTACGGGGGTTACGGCTACACCTTC